The clone carrying this TCR beta chain was detected once. Its antigen is undetermined. The sample originates from a study of T cell responses to AZD1222 COVID-19 vaccine. CDR1 is SEHNR and CDR2 is FQNEAQ in the germline V gene (reference sequence). The CDR3 loop spans 14 amino acids. V dropped 1 base and J dropped 8; count of bases not matched to a gene: 1. Sequencing was performed with immunoSEQ multiplex PCR; in TCRdb, only in-frame clones are kept and a portion is missing. The sample contains about 90,000 clones, roughly 90% of which appear only once. Study findings and constraints: Regions 160-218 and 743-854 dominated among vaccine-associated CD4 TCRs spanning spike. Sampling captured repertoires only after the peak T cell response. Close to half of all spike-specific TCRs reportedly target regions of the variants that are unmutated. Donors were mostly white British, more females; clonal diversity possibly underestimated.

The rearrangement links TRBV7-9 to TRBJ1-6; 8 positions match TRBD1. The sequences come from peripheral blood, collected 28 days after the second AZD1222 dose. The receptor comes from an adult who received the AZD1222 COVID-19 vaccine. CDR3 DNA: TGTGCCAGCAGCTTAGTGACAGGGGATTCACCCCTCCACTTT. It specifies CASSLVTGDSPLHF.